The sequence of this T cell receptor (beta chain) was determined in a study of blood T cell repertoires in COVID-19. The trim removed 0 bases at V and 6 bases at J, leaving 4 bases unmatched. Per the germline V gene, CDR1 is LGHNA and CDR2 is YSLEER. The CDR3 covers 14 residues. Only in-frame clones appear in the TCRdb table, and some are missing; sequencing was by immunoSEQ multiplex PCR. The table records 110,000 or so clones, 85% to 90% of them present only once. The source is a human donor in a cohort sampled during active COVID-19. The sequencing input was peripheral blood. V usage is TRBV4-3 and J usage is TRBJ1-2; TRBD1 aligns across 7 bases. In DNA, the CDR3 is TGCGCCAGCAGCCAAGATGACAGGGTCGATGGCTACACCTTC. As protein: CASSQDDRVDGYTF.